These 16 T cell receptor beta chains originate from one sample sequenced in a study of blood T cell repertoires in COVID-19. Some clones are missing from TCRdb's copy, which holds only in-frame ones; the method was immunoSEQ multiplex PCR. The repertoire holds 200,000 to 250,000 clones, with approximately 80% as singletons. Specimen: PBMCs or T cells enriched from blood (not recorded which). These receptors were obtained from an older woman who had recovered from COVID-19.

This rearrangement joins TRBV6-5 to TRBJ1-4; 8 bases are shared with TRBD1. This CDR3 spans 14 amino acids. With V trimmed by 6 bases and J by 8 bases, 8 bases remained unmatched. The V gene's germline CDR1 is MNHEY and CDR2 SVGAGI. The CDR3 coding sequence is TGTGCCAGCAGAGACGGACAGGGTTGGGAAAAACTGTTTTTT. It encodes CASRDGQGWEKLFF.

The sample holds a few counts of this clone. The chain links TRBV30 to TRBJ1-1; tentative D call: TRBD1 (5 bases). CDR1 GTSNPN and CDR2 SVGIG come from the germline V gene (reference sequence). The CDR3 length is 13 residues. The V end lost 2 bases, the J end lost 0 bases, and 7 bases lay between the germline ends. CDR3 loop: CAWSRTLNTEAFF. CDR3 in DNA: TGTGCCTGGAGTAGGACATTGAACACTGAAGCTTTCTTT.

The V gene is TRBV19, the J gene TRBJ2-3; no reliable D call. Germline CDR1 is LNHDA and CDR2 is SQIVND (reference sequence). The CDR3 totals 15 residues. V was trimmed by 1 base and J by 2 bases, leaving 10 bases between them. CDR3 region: CASSIGQVLTDTQYF. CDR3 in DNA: TGTGCCAGTAGTATAGGGCAGGTCCTCACAGATACGCAGTATTTT.

The CDR3 region is CASRLRDYDPDTQYF. For the CDR3, the DNA is TGTGCCAGCAGGCTCCGGGACTACGACCCAGATACGCAGTATTTT. This chain links TRBV5-8 with TRBJ2-3; 7 bases align to TRBD2. From germline, CDR1 is SGHTS and CDR2 YDEGEE. The CDR3 sequence is 15 residues long. V was pared by 5 bases and J by 4 bases, with 10 bases of the junction left unmatched.

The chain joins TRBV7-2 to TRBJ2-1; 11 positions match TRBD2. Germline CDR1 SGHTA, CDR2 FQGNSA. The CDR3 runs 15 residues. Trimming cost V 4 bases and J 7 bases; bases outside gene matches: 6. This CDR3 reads CASSWTSGRRNEQFF. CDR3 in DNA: TGTGCCAGCAGCTGGACTAGCGGGCGACGGAATGAGCAGTTCTTC.

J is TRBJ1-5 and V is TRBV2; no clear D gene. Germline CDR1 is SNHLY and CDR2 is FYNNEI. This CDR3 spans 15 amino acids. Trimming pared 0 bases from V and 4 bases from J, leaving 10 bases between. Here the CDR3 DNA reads TGTGCCAGCAGTGAAGCGCTTACAGCAAATCAGCCCCAGCATTTT. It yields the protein CASSEALTANQPQHF. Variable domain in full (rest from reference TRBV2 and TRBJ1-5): EPEVTQTPSHQVTQMGQEVILRCVPISNHLYFYWYRQILGQKVEFLVSFYNNEISEKSEIFDDQFSVERPDGSNFTLKIRSTKLEDSAMYFCASSEALTANQPQHFGDGTRLSIL.

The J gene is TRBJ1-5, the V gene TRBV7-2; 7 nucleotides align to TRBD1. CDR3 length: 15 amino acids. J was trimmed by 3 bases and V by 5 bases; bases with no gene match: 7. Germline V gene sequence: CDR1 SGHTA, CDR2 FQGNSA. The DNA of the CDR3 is TGTGCCAGCAGCCCGCGGACAGGCCCCAATCAGCCCCAGCATTTT. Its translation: CASSPRTGPNQPQHF.

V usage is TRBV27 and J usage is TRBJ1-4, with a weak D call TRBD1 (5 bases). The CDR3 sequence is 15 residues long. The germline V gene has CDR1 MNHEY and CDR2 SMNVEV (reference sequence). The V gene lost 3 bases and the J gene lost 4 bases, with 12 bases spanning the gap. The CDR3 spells CASSFTGDLNEKLFF. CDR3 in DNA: TGTGCCAGCAGTTTTACGGGGGACCTTAATGAAAAACTGTTTTTT.

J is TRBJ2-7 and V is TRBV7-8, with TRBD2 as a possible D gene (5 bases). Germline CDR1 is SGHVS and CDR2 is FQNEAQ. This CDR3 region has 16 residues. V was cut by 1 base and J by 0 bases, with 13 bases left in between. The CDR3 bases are TGTGCCAGCAGCTTAGACCCAGCGGTAACCTCCTACGAGCAGTACTTC. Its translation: CASSLDPAVTSYEQYF.

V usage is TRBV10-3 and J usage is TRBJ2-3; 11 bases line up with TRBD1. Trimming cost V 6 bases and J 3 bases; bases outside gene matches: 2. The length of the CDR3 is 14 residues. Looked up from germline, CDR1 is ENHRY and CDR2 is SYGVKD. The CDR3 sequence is CAIRGQGGTDTQYF. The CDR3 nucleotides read TGTGCCATCAGGGGACAGGGGGGGACAGATACGCAGTATTTT.

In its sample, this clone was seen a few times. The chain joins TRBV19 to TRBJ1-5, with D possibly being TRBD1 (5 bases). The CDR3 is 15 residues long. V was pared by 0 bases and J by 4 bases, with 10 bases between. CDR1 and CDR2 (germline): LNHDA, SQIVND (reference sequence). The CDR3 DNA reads TGTGCCAGTAGTATAGATCGCGGGGCGAATCAGCCCCAGCATTTT. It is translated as CASSIDRGANQPQHF.

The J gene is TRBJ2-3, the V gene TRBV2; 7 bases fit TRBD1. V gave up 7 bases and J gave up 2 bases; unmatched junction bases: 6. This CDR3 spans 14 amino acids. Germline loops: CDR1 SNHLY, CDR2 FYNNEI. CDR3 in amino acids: CASNEGTATDTQYF. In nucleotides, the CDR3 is TGTGCCAGCAACGAAGGGACAGCCACAGATACGCAGTATTTT.

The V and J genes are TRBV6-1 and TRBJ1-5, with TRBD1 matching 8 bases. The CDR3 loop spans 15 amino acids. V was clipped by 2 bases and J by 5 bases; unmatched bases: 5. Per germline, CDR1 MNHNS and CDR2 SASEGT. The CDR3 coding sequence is TGTGCCAGCAGTGAATTAGGACAGGGAGATCAGCCCCAGCATTTT. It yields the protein CASSELGQGDQPQHF.

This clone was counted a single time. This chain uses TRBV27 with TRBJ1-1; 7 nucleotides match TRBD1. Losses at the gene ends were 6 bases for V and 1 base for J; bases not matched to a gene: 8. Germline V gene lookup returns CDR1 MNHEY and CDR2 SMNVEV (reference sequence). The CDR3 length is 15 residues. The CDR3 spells CASSRQGQGNTEAFF. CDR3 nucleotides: TGTGCCAGCAGCCGACAGGGTCAAGGGAACACTGAAGCTTTCTTT.

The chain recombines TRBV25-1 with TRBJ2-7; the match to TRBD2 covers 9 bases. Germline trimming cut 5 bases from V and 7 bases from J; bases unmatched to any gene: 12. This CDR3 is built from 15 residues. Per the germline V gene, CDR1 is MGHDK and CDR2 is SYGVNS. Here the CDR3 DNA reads TGTGCCAGCAGTCTCCAAGGGTTGCGGGAGGGGGAGCAGTACTTC. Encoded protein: CASSLQGLREGEQYF.

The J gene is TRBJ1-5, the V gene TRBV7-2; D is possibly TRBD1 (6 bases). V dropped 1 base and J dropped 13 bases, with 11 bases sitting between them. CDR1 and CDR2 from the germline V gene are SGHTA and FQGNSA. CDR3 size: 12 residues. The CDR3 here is CASSLGGPGQHF. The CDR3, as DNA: TGTGCCAGCAGCTTAGGGGGGCCCGGTCAGCATTTT. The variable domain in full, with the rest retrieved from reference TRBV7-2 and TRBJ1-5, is GAGVSQSPSNKVTEKGKDVELRCDPISGHTALYWYRQSLGQGLEFLIYFQGNSAPDKSGLPSDRFSAERTGGSVSTLTIQRTQQEDSAVYLCASSLGGPGQHFGDGTRLSIL.